This is a list of T cell receptor beta chains from one sample in a study of cytomegalovirus exposure and HLA in healthy donors. Sequencing used immunoSEQ multiplex PCR; TCRdb keeps in-frame clones, though not all of them. Altogether 120,000 or so clones are present, about 84% being singletons, with the ten largest covering roughly 2%. The specimen was PBMCs. Receptor source: a young woman in good health and CMV-seronegative. The CDR3 runs from the conserved cysteine through the conserved F or W. The order of the fields is J gene, D gene, V gene, clone size, CDR3 protein, CDR3 DNA. D genes are given only for firm matches. Rows give clone size only sometimes, using once, few, many, or a class for an expanded clone.

TRBJ2-4 | NA | TRBV2 | once | CASSVGRAVGKNIQYF | TGTGCCAGCAGTGTCGGGCGGGCGGTTGGCAAAAACATTCAGTACTTC
TRBJ2-3 | TRBD2 | TRBV12-5 | NA | CASGSGLARGTDTQYF | TGTGCTAGTGGTTCCGGACTAGCGAGGGGGACAGATACGCAGTATTTT
TRBJ2-3 | NA | TRBV5-1 | once | CASTLDLDTQYF | TGCGCCAGCACCCTTGACTTAGATACGCAGTATTTT
TRBJ2-1 | NA | TRBV7-6 | NA | CASSRYVAVDNEQFF | TGTGCCAGCAGTCGTTATGTAGCGGTGGACAATGAGCAGTTCTTC
TRBJ1-4 | TRBD1 | TRBV6-5 | NA | CASRRTGGDEKLFF | TGTGCCAGCAGGAGGACAGGGGGTGATGAAAAACTGTTTTTT
TRBJ1-1 | NA | TRBV15 | NA | CATSRDVRVGNTEAFF | TGTGCCACCAGCAGAGACGTCCGGGTTGGCAACACTGAAGCTTTCTTT
TRBJ2-2 | NA | TRBV5-4 | NA | CASSLMRGRNANTGELFF | TGTGCCAGCAGCTTGATGCGGGGCCGGAATGCCAACACCGGGGAGCTGTTTTTT
TRBJ1-1 | TRBD1 | TRBV19 | NA | CASRYRGRGDTEAFF | TGTGCCAGTAGGTACAGGGGGCGCGGCGACACTGAAGCTTTCTTT
TRBJ1-5 | NA | TRBV6-1 | NA | CASRDSRNQPQHF | TGTGCCAGCAGAGACAGCCGCAATCAGCCCCAGCATTTT
TRBJ2-3 | TRBD2 | TRBV5-4 | NA | CASSLGTSGVSTDTQYF | TGTGCCAGCAGCTTGGGTACCAGCGGGGTTAGCACAGATACGCAGTATTTT
TRBJ2-1 | TRBD2 | TRBV6-5 | NA | CASSYSGGSSYNEQFF | TGTGCCAGCAGTTACTCGGGGGGGAGCTCCTACAATGAGCAGTTCTTC
TRBJ2-3 | TRBD1 | TRBV5-1 | NA | CASSVTGADTQYF | TGCGCCAGCAGCGTCACAGGGGCAGATACGCAGTATTTT
TRBJ2-3 | TRBD2 | TRBV5-1 | NA | CASSLAGTSGVLTDTQYF | TGCGCCAGCAGCTTGGCCGGGACTAGCGGGGTACTCACAGATACGCAGTATTTT
TRBJ2-7 | TRBD2 | TRBV5-6 | NA | CASSLGLAGAYEQYF | TGTGCCAGCAGCTTGGGACTAGCGGGGGCCTACGAGCAGTACTTC
TRBJ1-4 | NA | TRBV19 | NA | CASSYRQRATNEKLFF | TGTGCCAGTAGTTACAGGCAGCGCGCAACTAATGAAAAACTGTTTTTT
TRBJ1-4 | NA | TRBV11-3 | NA | CASSRVATAEKLFF | TGTGCCAGCAGCCGGGTCGCGACGGCTGAAAAACTGTTTTTT
TRBJ1-1 | NA | TRBV27 | NA | CASSLIGEVGNEAFF | TGTGCCAGCAGTTTGATAGGGGAGGTGGGTAATGAAGCTTTCTTT
TRBJ2-7 | TRBD2 | TRBV10-3 | NA | CAIRSGSGGYEQYF | TGTGCCATCAGGTCGGGTAGCGGGGGGTACGAGCAGTACTTC
TRBJ1-1 | TRBD1 | TRBV27 | NA | CASSLLRQGVNTEAFF | TGTGCCAGCAGTTTATTGAGACAGGGTGTGAACACTGAAGCTTTCTTT
TRBJ1-4 | TRBD1 | TRBV23-1 | NA | CASSQPHGQGRKEKLFF | TGCGCCAGCAGTCAACCCCACGGACAGGGAAGAAAGGAAAAACTGTTTTTT
TRBJ1-2 | TRBD1 | TRBV12-5 | NA | CASGLGGQGVFGYTF | TGTGCTAGTGGTTTGGGCGGACAGGGGGTTTTTGGCTACACCTTC
TRBJ1-5 | NA | TRBV7-8 | NA | CASSAPGPEDQPQHF | TGTGCCAGCAGCGCCCCCGGGCCGGAGGATCAGCCCCAGCATTTT
TRBJ1-6 | TRBD1 | TRBV7-2 | NA | CASSLQGPPDSPLHF | TGTGCCAGCAGCCTACAGGGGCCCCCTGACTCACCCCTCCACTTT
TRBJ1-5 | NA | TRBV5-1 | NA | CASSLLGQGSQPQHF | TGCGCCAGCAGCTTGCTAGGGCAGGGGAGTCAGCCCCAGCATTTT
TRBJ2-1 | TRBD2 | TRBV11-2 | NA | CASSREWGGDNEQFF | TGTGCCAGCAGCCGAGAGTGGGGAGGGGACAATGAGCAGTTCTTC
TRBJ1-3 | NA | TRBV29-1 | NA | CSVGTSSGNTIYF | TGCAGCGTTGGGACTTCCTCTGGAAACACCATATATTTT
TRBJ1-1 | NA | TRBV18 | NA | CASSPPWVAGRTEAFF | TGTGCCAGCTCACCACCGTGGGTCGCAGGGCGGACTGAAGCTTTCTTT
TRBJ2-3 | NA | TRBV29-1 | NA | CSVEIRRGDTQYF | TGCAGCGTTGAAATCAGGCGAGGGGATACGCAGTATTTT
TRBJ2-7 | TRBD1 | TRBV5-1 | NA | CASSSDRGNEQYF | TGCGCCAGCAGCTCTGACAGGGGCAACGAGCAGTACTTC
TRBJ1-1 | NA | TRBV6-5 | few | CATPAEAFF | TGTGCCACTCCAGCTGAAGCTTTCTTT
TRBJ2-7 | NA | TRBV4-1 | NA | CASSQVGHPYEQYF | TGCGCCAGCAGCCAAGTGGGACACCCCTACGAGCAGTACTTC
TRBJ1-3 | NA | TRBV7-9 | NA | CASSLARGSSGNTIYF | TGTGCCAGCAGCTTAGCGAGAGGAAGTAGCGGAAACACCATATATTTT
TRBJ2-4 | NA | TRBV18 | NA | CASSLGGAAKNIQYF | TGTGCCAGCTCACTAGGAGGGGCAGCCAAAAACATTCAGTACTTC
TRBJ1-2 | NA | TRBV19 | NA | CASSIDGGGGSGYTF | TGTGCCAGTAGTATAGATGGGGGGGGAGGATCGGGCTACACCTTC
TRBJ1-4 | NA | TRBV7-9 | NA | CASSLAGAGPNEKLFF | TGTGCCAGCAGCTTAGCGGGGGCAGGACCCAATGAAAAACTGTTTTTT
TRBJ2-7 | NA | TRBV30 | once | CAWSVASYEQYF | TGTGCCTGGAGTGTCGCGAGCTACGAGCAGTACTTC
TRBJ2-1 | TRBD1 | TRBV29-1 | few | CSVEPLDRATLNEQFF | TGCAGCGTTGAGCCTTTGGACAGGGCAACCCTCAATGAGCAGTTCTTC
TRBJ2-3 | NA | TRBV6-5 | NA | CASSYGLSPDTQYF | TGTGCCAGCAGTTACGGACTCTCCCCAGATACGCAGTATTTT
TRBJ1-5 | NA | TRBV19 | NA | CASSIRTGAGQPQHF | TGTGCCAGTAGTATCAGGACTGGCGCGGGTCAGCCCCAGCATTTT
TRBJ2-5 | NA | TRBV11-3 | once | CASSSPRETQYF | TGTGCCAGTTCTAGCCCCCGGGAGACCCAGTACTTC
TRBJ1-1 | NA | TRBV27 | NA | CASSLGANTEAFF | TGTGCCAGCAGTTTGGGAGCGAACACTGAAGCTTTCTTT
TRBJ2-5 | TRBD2 | TRBV14 | NA | CASSLYSGKYQETQYF | TGTGCCAGCAGCCTTTATAGCGGGAAGTACCAAGAGACCCAGTACTTC
TRBJ2-7 | NA | TRBV5-1 | once | CASSDSAYEQYF | TGCGCCAGTTCGGACAGCGCCTACGAGCAGTACTTC
TRBJ2-3 | TRBD2 | TRBV4-1 | NA | CASSLRLAGVGTDTQYF | TGCGCCAGCAGCTTGAGACTAGCGGGGGTGGGCACAGATACGCAGTATTTT